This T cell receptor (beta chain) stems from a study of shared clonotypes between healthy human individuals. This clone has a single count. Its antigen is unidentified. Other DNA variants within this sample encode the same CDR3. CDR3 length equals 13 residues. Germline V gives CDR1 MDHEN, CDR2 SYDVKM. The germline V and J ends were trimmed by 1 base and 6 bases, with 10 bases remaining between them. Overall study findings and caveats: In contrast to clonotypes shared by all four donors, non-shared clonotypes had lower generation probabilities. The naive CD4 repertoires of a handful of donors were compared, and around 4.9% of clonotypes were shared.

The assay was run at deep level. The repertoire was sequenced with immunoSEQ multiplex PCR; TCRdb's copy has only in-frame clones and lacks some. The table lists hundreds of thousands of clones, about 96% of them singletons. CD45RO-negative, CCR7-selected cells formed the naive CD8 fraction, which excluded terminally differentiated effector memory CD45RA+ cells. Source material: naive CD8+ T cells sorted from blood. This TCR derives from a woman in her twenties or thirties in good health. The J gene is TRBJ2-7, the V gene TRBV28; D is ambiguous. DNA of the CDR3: TGTGCCAGCAGTTTATCCCGAGTGGGCGAGCAGTACTTC. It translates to CASSLSRVGEQYF.